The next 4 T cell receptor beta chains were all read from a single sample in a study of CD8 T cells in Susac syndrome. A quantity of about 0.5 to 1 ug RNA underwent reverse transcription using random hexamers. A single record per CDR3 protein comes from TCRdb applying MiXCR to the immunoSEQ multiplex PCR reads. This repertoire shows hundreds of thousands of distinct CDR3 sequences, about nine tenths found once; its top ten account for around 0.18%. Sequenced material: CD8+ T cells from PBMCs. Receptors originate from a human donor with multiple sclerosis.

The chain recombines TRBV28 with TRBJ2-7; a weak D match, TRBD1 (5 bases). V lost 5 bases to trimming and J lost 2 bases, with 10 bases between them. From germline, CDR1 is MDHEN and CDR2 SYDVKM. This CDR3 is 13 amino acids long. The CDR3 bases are TGTGCCAGCAGTCAGGGTACCACCTACGAGCAGTACTTC. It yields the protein CASSQGTTYEQYF.

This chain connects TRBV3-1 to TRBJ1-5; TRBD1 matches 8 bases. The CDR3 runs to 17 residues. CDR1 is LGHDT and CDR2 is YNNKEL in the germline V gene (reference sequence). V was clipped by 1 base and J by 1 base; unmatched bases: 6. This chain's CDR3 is CASSQVPQGASNQPQHF. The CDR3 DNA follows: TGTGCCAGCAGCCAAGTCCCCCAGGGGGCCAGCAATCAGCCCCAGCATTTT.

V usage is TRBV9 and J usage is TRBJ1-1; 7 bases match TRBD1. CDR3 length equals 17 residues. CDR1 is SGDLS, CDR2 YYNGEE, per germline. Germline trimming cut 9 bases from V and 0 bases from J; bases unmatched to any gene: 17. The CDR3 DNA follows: TGTGCCACCAAGTTCCCGGCAGGGGGGCCATTGAACACTGAAGCTTTCTTT. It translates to CATKFPAGGPLNTEAFF.

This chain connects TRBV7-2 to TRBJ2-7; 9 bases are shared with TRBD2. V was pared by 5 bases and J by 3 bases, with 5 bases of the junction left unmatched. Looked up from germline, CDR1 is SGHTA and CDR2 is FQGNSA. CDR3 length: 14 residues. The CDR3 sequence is CASSQTAGGYEQYF. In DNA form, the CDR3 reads TGTGCCAGCAGCCAGACAGCGGGGGGCTACGAGCAGTACTTC.